These T cell receptor beta chains were read from a single sample in a study of T cell responses to AZD1222 COVID-19 vaccine. Method: immunoSEQ multiplex PCR; TCRdb's copy keeps in-frame clones and lacks some. The sample records about 180,000 clones, 85% to 90% being singletons. This specimen was peripheral blood, taken on day 0 of AZD1222 vaccination. These receptors were taken from an adult in good health. The conserved cysteine and the conserved F or W are not part of the CDR3 here. Size values are once, few and many counts, or a class for expanded clones, and some rows have none.

V	size	length	J	CDR3
TRBV5-4	once	13	TRBJ2-7	ASSLVLAGAYEQY
TRBV19	-	11	TRBJ1-5	ASRQGVRQPQH
TRBV19	-	10	TRBJ1-2	ASNDKNYGYT
TRBV2	-	9	TRBJ2-1	ASGEYNEQF
TRBV7-9	-	12	TRBJ2-2	ASSFAQNTGELF
TRBV28	-	15	TRBJ2-3	ASSQLEAFASTDTQY
TRBV5-1	many	14	TRBJ1-2	ASSLQGGSTNYGYT
TRBV5-1	-	14	TRBJ2-2	ASSLVGQGNTGELF
TRBV28	-	11	TRBJ2-7	ASSRGPFDEQY
TRBV7-9	-	11	TRBJ1-4	ASSVNPNEKLF
TRBV24-1	-	9	TRBJ2-5	ATSTVETQY
TRBV24-1	-	13	TRBJ2-3	ATSDPPPGEDTQY
TRBV19	-	13	TRBJ1-1	ASSVRTALNTEAF
TRBV6-5	-	11	TRBJ2-5	ASVSGGAKTQY
TRBV7-6	few	14	TRBJ1-5	ASSLDPGDGNQPQH
TRBV27	-	11	TRBJ1-2	ASSLAANYGYT
TRBV28	few	13	TRBJ1-5	ASSLWRTGMEPQH
TRBV3-1/TRBV3-2	-	13	TRBJ2-5	ASSQWDRQQETQY
TRBV7-9	-	13	TRBJ2-1	ASSLDRGFNNEQF
TRBV27	-	13	TRBJ1-4	ASSLTGVSNEKLF
TRBV9	-	11	TRBJ1-1	ASSVEGNTEAF
TRBV28	-	13	TRBJ2-1	ASSFPGPEYNEQF
TRBV4-3	-	13	TRBJ2-1	ASSQDLGTHNEQF
TRBV9	once	12	TRBJ1-2	ASSARQGLDGYT
TRBV4-1	-	12	TRBJ1-1	ASSGRETDTEAF
TRBV5-1	-	12	TRBJ2-1	ASSLIGGYNEQF
TRBV2	once	11	TRBJ2-1	ASSEALEGRQF
TRBV28	-	13	TRBJ1-4	ASSLSGASNEKLF
TRBV25-1	few	12	TRBJ2-5	ASSERGSFETQY